The 24 T cell receptor beta chains below come from one sample, sequenced in a study of human T cells and chemical hapten exposure. The starting material, unfractionated whole blood, was used for total RNA extraction. TCRdb re-called the 5' RACE reads through MiXCR, storing one row per CDR3 protein. The sample has tens of thousands of distinct CDR3 sequences; about 16% are singletons. These receptors originate from a female donor in good health.

In its sample, this clonotype was seen a few times. The gene calls are TRBV28 and TRBJ2-3; TRBD2 matches at 7 bases. V gave up 5 bases and J gave up 6 bases; unmatched junction bases: 14. Germline CDR1 MDHEN, CDR2 SYDVKM. CDR3 size: 16 residues. The CDR3 here is CASSILAETTGDTQYF. The CDR3 nucleotides read TGTGCCAGCAGTATCCTAGCGGAAACTACCGGGGATACGCAGTATTTT.

The chain has TRBV20-1 and TRBJ2-3; TRBD1 matches at 8 bases. Per germline, CDR1 DFQATT and CDR2 SNEGSKA (reference sequence). CDR3 length: 14 residues. V dropped 7 bases and J dropped 7; count of bases not matched to a gene: 13. Written as DNA, the CDR3 is TGCAGTGGCATCCAGGGGGCTAGGGGATATACGCAGTATTTT. Translated, it gives CSGIQGARGYTQYF.

The sample holds a few counts of this clonotype. The chain uses TRBV12-3 or TRBV12-4 and TRBJ2-5, with D perhaps matching TRBD2 (6 bases). CDR3 length equals 14 residues. V was pared by 6 bases and J by 7 bases, with 18 bases between. The CDR3, as DNA: TGTGCCAGCAGGCTGGGCGCCGGGGGTGGGACCCAGTACTTC. It is translated as CASRLGAGGGTQYF.

This clonotype was seen a handful of times. This chain joins TRBV5-4 and TRBJ2-5, with D unclear. Germline CDR1 and CDR2: SGHNT and YYREEE (reference sequence). V lost 4 bases to trimming and J lost 3 bases, with 16 bases between them. The CDR3 length is 15 residues. Here the CDR3 DNA reads TGTGCCAGCAGCCCCGATCCAGGATTCGAAGAGACCCAGTACTTC. Translation gives CASSPDPGFEETQYF.

This clonotype was observed a handful of times. The V and J genes are TRBV5-4 and TRBJ1-1; D unclear. The CDR3 has 15 amino acids. Germline V lookup: CDR1 SGHNT, CDR2 YYREEE (reference sequence). Trimming took 0 bases from V and 0 from J, leaving 9 bases between them. The CDR3 DNA sequence: TGTGCCAGCAGCTTGGGACACCGGGTGAACACTGAAGCTTTCTTT. Protein: CASSLGHRVNTEAFF.

This clonotype appeared many times. The chain recombines TRBV7-8 with TRBJ2-3; D not resolved. Germline V gene lookup returns CDR1 SGHVS and CDR2 FQNEAQ. CDR3 length equals 12 residues. Trimming cost V 8 bases and J 1 base, with 7 bases left between them. In nucleotides, the CDR3 is TGTGCCAGCTGGGCGGGCACAGATACGCAGTATTTT. The encoded protein is CASWAGTDTQYF. Full variable domain (outside the CDR3, taken from reference TRBV7-8 and TRBJ2-3): GAGVSQSPRYKVAKRGQDVALRCDPISGHVSLFWYQQALGQGPEFLTYFQNEAQLDKSGLPSDRFFAERPEGSVSTLKIQRTQQEDSAVYLCASWAGTDTQYFGPGTRLTVL.

V usage is TRBV2 and J usage is TRBJ1-6; D might be TRBD1 (5 bases). Germline V gene data show CDR1 as SNHLY and CDR2 as FYNNEI. The CDR3 has 16 residues. The V gene lost 2 bases and the J gene lost 7 bases, with 15 bases spanning the gap. For the CDR3, the DNA is TGTGCCAGCAGTGAAATGACGGGGACGGGGAATTCACCCCTCCACTTT. It translates to CASSEMTGTGNSPLHF.

The chain uses TRBV7-8 and TRBJ1-2; 9 bases are shared with TRBD1. Germline V gene data show CDR1 as SGHVS and CDR2 as FQNEAQ. V dropped 5 bases and J dropped 6; count of bases not matched to a gene: 7. The CDR3 is made up of 14 amino acids. CDR3 nucleotides: TGTGCCAGCAGCCTACGGACAGGGGAGGATGGCTACACCTTC. Residues: CASSLRTGEDGYTF.

Here the CDR3 reads CASSPPGLITGELFF. DNA of the CDR3: TGTGCCAGCAGTCCTCCGGGACTAATCACCGGGGAGCTGTTTTTT. V and J are TRBV6-1 and TRBJ2-2, with TRBD2 matching over 7 bases. The CDR3 totals 15 residues. Germline values: CDR1 MNHNS, CDR2 SASEGT. The J segment lost 4 bases and the V segment lost 5 bases, leaving 7 bases of the junction unmatched.

The sample holds a few counts of this clonotype. The gene calls are TRBV6-1 and TRBJ1-5; 7 bases align to TRBD1. Germline CDR1 MNHNS, CDR2 SASEGT. The CDR3 extends over 14 amino acids. V shed 10 bases and J 4 bases; nucleotides not matched to a gene: 10. The CDR3 sequence: CATLLTGFNQPQHF. For the CDR3, the DNA is TGTGCCACCCTACTGACAGGGTTTAATCAGCCCCAGCATTTT.

This clonotype was seen more than once but under ten times. The genes are TRBV3-2 and TRBJ1-2; TRBD1, the table's D call, was not compared with the DNA. TRBV3-2 is designated a pseudogene. CDR3 length equals 14 residues. DNA for the CDR3: TGTGCCAGCAGCCCCACAGGGACGGGCGAAGGCTACACCTTC. Amino acid sequence: CASSPTGTGEGYTF.

This clonotype was seen a few times. This chain links TRBV5-6 with TRBJ1-1; TRBD1 might be the D (6 bases). This CDR3 comprises 15 residues. The germline V and J ends were trimmed by 2 bases and 5 bases, with 16 bases remaining between them. The germline CDR1 and CDR2 sequences are SGHDT and YYEEEE. In nucleotides, the CDR3 is TGTGCCAGCAGCTTCCCCTCCACAGGGAGAACTGAAGCTTTCTTT. It translates to CASSFPSTGRTEAFF. The whole variable domain, remainder taken from reference TRBV5-6 and TRBJ1-1, is DAGVTQSPTHLIKTRGQQVTLRCSPKSGHDTVSWYQQALGQGPQFIFQYYEEEERQRGNFPDRFSGHQFPNYSSELNVNALLLGDSALYLCASSFPSTGRTEAFFGQGTRLTVV.

This clonotype was counted between two and nine times. V is TRBV28 and J is TRBJ1-5, with D maybe TRBD1 (6 bases). This CDR3 is built from 15 residues. Germline V gene sequence: CDR1 MDHEN, CDR2 SYDVKM. Trimming took off 10 bases at V and 0 bases at J, with 16 bases between the two ends. The chain's CDR3 is CATNRVLGSNQPQHF. The CDR3 DNA follows: TGTGCCACCAACAGGGTTTTAGGTAGCAATCAGCCCCAGCATTTT.

This rearrangement joins TRBV25-1 to TRBJ2-3; the D gene is possibly TRBD1 (5 bases). This CDR3 contains 19 residues. V was shortened by 3 bases and J by 1 base, with 23 bases between the two germline ends. In germline, CDR1 is MGHDK, CDR2 SYGVNS. CDR3 bases: TGTGCCAGCAGTGATCCAAACCCCTCGAACAGGTGGGGCACAGATACGCAGTATTTT. Its translation is CASSDPNPSNRWGTDTQYF.

The chain joins TRBV7-9 to TRBJ2-1; TRBD1 aligns across 10 bases. This CDR3 is built from 15 residues. The V segment lost 4 bases and the J segment 7 bases; nucleotides outside the gene matches: 7. The germline V gene encodes CDR1 SEHNR and CDR2 FQNEAQ (reference sequence). In DNA form, the CDR3 reads TGTGCCAGCAGCTCCGGGACAGGGGCTAAAAATGAGCAGTTCTTC. Protein product: CASSSGTGAKNEQFF.

This clonotype occurred a few times. The rearrangement joins TRBV28 to TRBJ2-7; D remains unclear. V shed 3 bases and J shed 0 bases, with 3 bases lying between them. Germline V gene lookup returns CDR1 MDHEN and CDR2 SYDVKM. There are 12 residues in the CDR3. The chain's CDR3 is CASSFLSYEQYF. DNA for the CDR3: TGTGCCAGCAGTTTCCTCTCCTACGAGCAGTACTTC.

This clonotype was detected only a few times. V gene TRBV20-1 combines with J gene TRBJ1-5, with D perhaps TRBD1 (6 bases). The CDR3 is 12 amino acids. Germline assignment: CDR1 DFQATT and CDR2 SNEGSKA (reference sequence). V was shortened by 2 bases and J by 8 bases, with 10 bases between the two germline ends. This CDR3 reads CSARQGLEPQHF. CDR3 bases: TGCAGTGCTAGACAGGGGTTAGAGCCCCAGCATTTT.

The V and J genes are TRBV4-3 and TRBJ1-6, with TRBD1 as a possible D gene (5 bases). The CDR3 has 14 residues. The ends were cut back, 1 base at V and 7 bases at J, with 8 bases in the middle. The V gene's germline CDR1 is LGHNA and CDR2 YSLEER. CDR3 bases: TGCGCCAGCAGCCAAGGGACACGAAATTCACCCCTCCACTTT. This gives the protein CASSQGTRNSPLHF.

The chain is built from TRBV12-3 or TRBV12-4 and TRBJ2-7; no clear D gene. The CDR3 length is 14 residues. V was clipped by 3 bases and J by 2 bases, with 11 bases between them. CDR3 DNA: TGTGCCAGCAGTTTTTCCACGGTTCCCTACGAGCAGTACTTC. Its protein is CASSFSTVPYEQYF.

This clonotype was detected only once. The chain uses TRBV28 and TRBJ2-7; D not resolved. CDR3 size: 12 residues. V shed 3 bases and J shed 4 bases, with 7 bases lying between them. In germline, CDR1 is MDHEN, CDR2 SYDVKM. The CDR3 coding sequence is TGTGCCAGCAGTTTGCTACTATACGAGCAGTACTTC. Its protein is CASSLLLYEQYF.

The chain has TRBV9 and TRBJ1-2; unclear D gene. Trimming stripped 4 bases from V and 5 bases from J, with 18 bases between. The CDR3 runs 15 residues. The germline V gene encodes CDR1 SGDLS and CDR2 YYNGEE. CDR3 DNA sequence: TGTGCCAGCAGCCCCAGCCCCCGGTCGGAGTATGGCTACACCTTC. This codes for CASSPSPRSEYGYTF.

The V call is TRBV27, the J call TRBJ2-7; D is uncertain. CDR3 size: 14 residues. Trimming shortened V by 6 bases and J by 2 bases, and 14 bases separated the two germline ends. The V gene's germline CDR1 is MNHEY and CDR2 SMNVEV (reference sequence). CDR3 loop: CASSPERHPYEQYF. CDR3 sequence (DNA): TGTGCCAGCAGCCCAGAGCGACACCCCTACGAGCAGTACTTC.

This clonotype appeared a few times. V gene TRBV29-1 combines with J gene TRBJ2-3; maybe TRBD1 (6 bases). CDR1 and CDR2 from the germline V gene are SQVTM and ANQGSEA. CDR3 length equals 13 residues. The V end lost 6 bases, the J end lost 2 bases, and 12 bases lay between the germline ends. CDR3 DNA: TGCAGCGTGACAGGCCTAATCACAGATACGCAGTATTTT. Its protein product is CSVTGLITDTQYF.

This clonotype was observed a handful of times. This sequence joins TRBV30 and TRBJ1-1; D uncertain. Trimming left V 7 bases short and J 7 bases short, with 22 bases between. Germline values: CDR1 GTSNPN, CDR2 SVGIG (reference sequence). This CDR3 spans 14 amino acids. DNA of the CDR3: TGTGCCTTAATGAAGGGCCCAACATCGGGTGAAGCTTTCTTT. Encoded protein: CALMKGPTSGEAFF.